A selection of T cell receptor beta chains follows, all from one sample in a study of blood T cells in healthy people across ages. TCRdb re-analysed the 5' RACE reads in MiXCR, keeping a single row per CDR3 protein. The data contain more than 800,000 distinct CDR3 sequences, 45% of them seen just once; the ten biggest clones take up approximately 20%. Sequencing input: blood. All receptors derive from an older woman in good health. CDR3s include the opening cysteine and the closing phenylalanine or tryptophan. Fields, in order: J gene, D gene, V gene, clone size, CDR3 DNA, CDR3 protein. D genes are given only for firm matches. Expanded clones are given a class, and other clones once, few, many or no size at all.

j_call: TRBJ2-1; d_call: TRBD2; v_call: TRBV7-9; clone_size: .; cdr3_nt: TGTGCCAGCAGCCGACTAGCGGAAGGGGGCTACAATGAGCAGTTCTTC; cdr3_aa: CASSRLAEGGYNEQFF
j_call: TRBJ2-5; d_call: TRBD2; v_call: TRBV14; clone_size: few; cdr3_nt: TGTGCCAGCAGCCAAGCTAGCGGTATGGCCCAAGAGACCCAGTACTTC; cdr3_aa: CASSQASGMAQETQYF
j_call: TRBJ2-7; d_call: .; v_call: TRBV2; clone_size: .; cdr3_nt: TGTGCCAGCAGTGGGGACTTTTACTCCTACGAGCAGTACTTC; cdr3_aa: CASSGDFYSYEQYF
j_call: TRBJ2-7; d_call: TRBD2; v_call: TRBV7-9; clone_size: .; cdr3_nt: TGTGCCAGCAGCTTATCCCCCGGGGGGGGAGTCTACGAGCAGTACTTC; cdr3_aa: CASSLSPGGGVYEQYF
j_call: TRBJ2-6; d_call: .; v_call: TRBV6-5; clone_size: many; cdr3_nt: TGTGCCAGCAGGACTGGGGCCAACGTCCTGACTTTC; cdr3_aa: CASRTGANVLTF
j_call: TRBJ2-6; d_call: .; v_call: TRBV5-5; clone_size: few; cdr3_nt: TGTGCCAGCAGCCAGATCTCGGGGGCCAACGTCCTGACTTTC; cdr3_aa: CASSQISGANVLTF
j_call: TRBJ2-5; d_call: TRBD1; v_call: TRBV2; clone_size: .; cdr3_nt: TGTGCCAGCAGTGAAGGTCGGGGGGACTCCGGGACAGGGGGCGCGGAGACCCAGTACTTC; cdr3_aa: CASSEGRGDSGTGGAETQYF
j_call: TRBJ2-7; d_call: .; v_call: TRBV29-1; clone_size: .; cdr3_nt: TGCAGCGTTGAATCAGGGGCGATTCACGAGCAGTACTTC; cdr3_aa: CSVESGAIHEQYF
j_call: TRBJ2-7; d_call: TRBD2; v_call: TRBV5-1; clone_size: .; cdr3_nt: TGCGCCAGCAGCTTGGAACTAGCGGGAGGGAGCTACGAGCAGTACTTC; cdr3_aa: CASSLELAGGSYEQYF
j_call: TRBJ2-3; d_call: TRBD1; v_call: TRBV2; clone_size: .; cdr3_nt: TGTGCCAGCAGTTACAGAGGACAGGGGGTACGCACAGATACGCAGTATTTT; cdr3_aa: CASSYRGQGVRTDTQYF
j_call: TRBJ1-1; d_call: .; v_call: TRBV5-1; clone_size: few; cdr3_nt: TGCGCCAGCAGCCCCCTCGACGTTGTCACTGAAGCTTTCTTT; cdr3_aa: CASSPLDVVTEAFF
j_call: TRBJ2-4; d_call: .; v_call: TRBV12-3/TRBV12-4; clone_size: .; cdr3_nt: TGTGCCAGCAGCCAGGACCGATTTGAAAACATTCAGTACTTC; cdr3_aa: CASSQDRFENIQYF
j_call: TRBJ2-1; d_call: TRBD1; v_call: TRBV6-2/TRBV6-3; clone_size: .; cdr3_nt: TGTGCCAGCAGTTCCTCAGGGGGCCACAATGAGCAGTTCTTC; cdr3_aa: CASSSSGGHNEQFF
j_call: TRBJ1-6; d_call: TRBD1; v_call: TRBV15; clone_size: .; cdr3_nt: TGTGCCACCAGCAGAACCAGGGGGCTTGATTCACCCCTCCACTTT; cdr3_aa: CATSRTRGLDSPLHF
j_call: TRBJ2-7; d_call: TRBD2; v_call: TRBV20-1; clone_size: few; cdr3_nt: TGCAGTGCTAGGGGTGGGCTAGCGGTAACCTCCTACGAGCAGTACTTC; cdr3_aa: CSARGGLAVTSYEQYF
j_call: TRBJ2-4; d_call: TRBD2; v_call: TRBV6-5; clone_size: .; cdr3_nt: TGTGCCAGCAATTCCGGGACTAGTCCCTACAATGAGCAGTACTTC; cdr3_aa: CASNSGTSPYNEQYF
j_call: TRBJ2-3; d_call: TRBD2; v_call: TRBV10-2; clone_size: .; cdr3_nt: TGCGCCAGCAGTGAACCTTCGACTAGCGGGACGGATACGCAGTATTTT; cdr3_aa: CASSEPSTSGTDTQYF
j_call: TRBJ2-3; d_call: TRBD2; v_call: TRBV5-1; clone_size: .; cdr3_nt: TGCGCCAGCAGCTTAACGGGGCTAGCGGGAGTTCGAACAGATACGCAGTATTTT; cdr3_aa: CASSLTGLAGVRTDTQYF
j_call: TRBJ2-7; d_call: .; v_call: TRBV29-1; clone_size: .; cdr3_nt: TGCAGCGTTGAAGATGCCGGGACAAACCCTTACGAGCAGTACTTC; cdr3_aa: CSVEDAGTNPYEQYF
j_call: TRBJ2-5; d_call: TRBD2; v_call: TRBV7-2; clone_size: few; cdr3_nt: TGTGCCAGCAGCTTCGTGGGAGGGCCTGTGAAGACCCAGTACTTC; cdr3_aa: CASSFVGGPVKTQYF
j_call: TRBJ1-1; d_call: TRBD1; v_call: TRBV15; clone_size: few; cdr3_nt: TGTGCCACCAGCAGGGACAGGGGGAACACTGAAGCTTTCTTT; cdr3_aa: CATSRDRGNTEAFF
j_call: TRBJ2-7; d_call: .; v_call: TRBV28; clone_size: .; cdr3_nt: TGTGCCAGCAGTTTCTCTCCCAACACGTACGAGCAGTACTTC; cdr3_aa: CASSFSPNTYEQYF
j_call: TRBJ1-5; d_call: .; v_call: TRBV4-1; clone_size: .; cdr3_nt: TGCGCCAGCAGCCATATCGGGGGCAGCAATCAGCCCCAGCATTTT; cdr3_aa: CASSHIGGSNQPQHF
j_call: TRBJ2-3; d_call: TRBD2; v_call: TRBV10-3; clone_size: once; cdr3_nt: TGTGCCATCAAGGGTAGCGGGACTAGCGGGGACCCCACGACAGATACGCAGTATTTT; cdr3_aa: CAIKGSGTSGDPTTDTQYF
j_call: TRBJ2-2; d_call: .; v_call: TRBV10-3; clone_size: .; cdr3_nt: TGTGCCATCACCTCTAGAAACACCGGGGAGCTGTTTTTT; cdr3_aa: CAITSRNTGELFF
j_call: TRBJ2-2; d_call: .; v_call: TRBV15; clone_size: .; cdr3_nt: TGTGCCACCAGCAGATTCGGCGGGAACACCGGGGAGCTGTTTTTT; cdr3_aa: CATSRFGGNTGELFF
j_call: TRBJ2-6; d_call: .; v_call: TRBV5-1; clone_size: few; cdr3_nt: TGCGCCAGCAGCGGCCTGTCGGCTGGGGCCAACGTCCTGACTTTC; cdr3_aa: CASSGLSAGANVLTF
j_call: TRBJ1-2; d_call: .; v_call: TRBV20-1; clone_size: once; cdr3_nt: TGCAGTGCTAGAGAACCCAGGGGCAAGGAGGGTGGCTACACCTTC; cdr3_aa: CSAREPRGKEGGYTF
j_call: TRBJ1-1; d_call: .; v_call: TRBV15; clone_size: .; cdr3_nt: TGTGCCACCAGCAGCAGGGTAGGGGGAATAAAAGCTTTCTTT; cdr3_aa: CATSSRVGGIKAFF
j_call: TRBJ2-5; d_call: .; v_call: TRBV12-3/TRBV12-4; clone_size: .; cdr3_nt: TGTGCCAGTAAGCTACAGGGGACCCAGTACTTC; cdr3_aa: CASKLQGTQYF
j_call: TRBJ2-1; d_call: TRBD2; v_call: TRBV9; clone_size: .; cdr3_nt: TGTGCCAGCAACGACGAGGGACTAGCGGGAGTTTATGAGCAGTTCTTC; cdr3_aa: CASNDEGLAGVYEQFF
j_call: TRBJ2-1; d_call: .; v_call: TRBV19; clone_size: .; cdr3_nt: TGTGCCAGCCTAATGGGAAATGAGCAGTTCTTC; cdr3_aa: CASLMGNEQFF
j_call: TRBJ2-1; d_call: .; v_call: TRBV6-1; clone_size: .; cdr3_nt: TGTGCCAGCAGTGAGTTACCGGGAGTGACCTACAATGAGCAGTTCTTC; cdr3_aa: CASSELPGVTYNEQFF
j_call: TRBJ2-7; d_call: .; v_call: TRBV5-6; clone_size: few; cdr3_nt: TGTGCCAGCAGCTTGAAGGGAGGCTACGAGCAGTACTTC; cdr3_aa: CASSLKGGYEQYF
j_call: TRBJ2-1; d_call: .; v_call: TRBV10-3; clone_size: .; cdr3_nt: TGTGCCATCAGTGTTCGGGATGGGGGCAATGAGCAGTTCTTC; cdr3_aa: CAISVRDGGNEQFF
j_call: TRBJ2-3; d_call: .; v_call: TRBV21-1; clone_size: .; cdr3_nt: TGTGCCAGCAGCAACCCCGGATGTTTAGCGGGAGGGCGGGGCACAGATACGCAGTATTTT; cdr3_aa: CASSNPGCLAGGRGTDTQYF
j_call: TRBJ2-7; d_call: .; v_call: TRBV27; clone_size: few; cdr3_nt: TGTGCCACCAAGGCAGACAGCCACTACGAGCAGTACTTC; cdr3_aa: CATKADSHYEQYF
j_call: TRBJ2-3; d_call: .; v_call: TRBV10-3; clone_size: .; cdr3_nt: TGTGCCATCCGGTGGGGGGATACGCAGTATTTT; cdr3_aa: CAIRWGDTQYF
j_call: TRBJ2-6; d_call: .; v_call: TRBV12-3/TRBV12-4; clone_size: few; cdr3_nt: TGTGCCAGCAGGGTCCTCAGGGTGCTAAGTGGGGCCAACGTCCTGACTTTC; cdr3_aa: CASRVLRVLSGANVLTF
j_call: TRBJ2-1; d_call: TRBD1; v_call: TRBV7-9; clone_size: .; cdr3_nt: TGTGCCAGCAGCCGTCCGGGACAGGGGGCCTACGAGCAGTTCTTC; cdr3_aa: CASSRPGQGAYEQFF
j_call: TRBJ2-1; d_call: TRBD2; v_call: TRBV20-1; clone_size: .; cdr3_nt: TGCAGACTAGCGGGAGGCAATGAGCAGTTCTTC; cdr3_aa: CRLAGGNEQFF
j_call: TRBJ2-7; d_call: TRBD1; v_call: TRBV4-2; clone_size: .; cdr3_nt: TGTGCCGGCAGCCAAACTCCAGGGGGATCCCTCGACGAGCAGTACTTC; cdr3_aa: CAGSQTPGGSLDEQYF
j_call: TRBJ1-5; d_call: .; v_call: TRBV7-9; clone_size: .; cdr3_nt: TGTGCCAGCAGCCCTAGTGGTCAGCCCCAGCATTTT; cdr3_aa: CASSPSGQPQHF
j_call: TRBJ2-5; d_call: .; v_call: TRBV6-5; clone_size: few; cdr3_nt: TGTGCCAGCAGTTATTCTCTACCCCAAGAGACCCAGTACTTC; cdr3_aa: CASSYSLPQETQYF
j_call: TRBJ2-3; d_call: TRBD2; v_call: TRBV28; clone_size: few; cdr3_nt: TGTGCCAGCAGGATACTAGCGGGAGGATCGGGTACGCAGTATTTT; cdr3_aa: CASRILAGGSGTQYF
j_call: TRBJ2-4; d_call: TRBD2; v_call: TRBV7-2; clone_size: .; cdr3_nt: TGTGCCAGCCTGCTGGGACTAGCGTTCCAAGAGGCCCAGTACTTC; cdr3_aa: CASLLGLAFQEAQYF
j_call: TRBJ1-1; d_call: .; v_call: TRBV9; clone_size: .; cdr3_nt: TGTGCCAGCAGCGTAGCCTCCATGAACACTGAAGCTTTCTTT; cdr3_aa: CASSVASMNTEAFF
j_call: TRBJ2-1; d_call: .; v_call: TRBV12-5; clone_size: .; cdr3_nt: TGTGCTAGTGGTTTGGACCGGGACAAAATCTCCTACAATGAGCAGTTCTTC; cdr3_aa: CASGLDRDKISYNEQFF
j_call: TRBJ2-3; d_call: TRBD1; v_call: TRBV10-3; clone_size: many; cdr3_nt: TGTGCCATCAGTGGGGGACAGGGGGCTAACACAGATACGCAGTATTTT; cdr3_aa: CAISGGQGANTDTQYF